This T cell receptor beta chain was identified in a study of blood T cell repertoires in COVID-19. The protocol was immunoSEQ multiplex PCR, while the TCRdb copy is restricted to in-frame clones and leaves out a portion. The sample shows around 280,000 clones, around 87% of them seen only once. Losses at the gene ends were 3 bases for V and 8 bases for J; bases not matched to a gene: 8. This CDR3 is 15 amino acids long. Germline loops: CDR1 DFQATT, CDR2 SNEGSKA (reference sequence). Input material: PBMCs or T cells enriched from blood (not recorded which). The rearrangement joins TRBV20-1 to TRBJ2-1; 12 nucleotides align to TRBD2. This receptor was obtained from a woman between 18 and 30 years old with acute COVID-19. CDR3 in amino acids: CSASLLAGGPHEQFF. For the CDR3, the DNA is TGCAGTGCTAGTCTGCTAGCGGGAGGGCCGCATGAGCAGTTCTTC.